Below are 14 T cell receptor beta chains sequenced from a single sample in a study of blood T cell repertoires in COVID-19. The data were produced by immunoSEQ multiplex PCR, yet TCRdb's version contains in-frame clones alone and is incomplete. The table records 200,000 to 250,000 clones, 65% to 85% of them present only once. Sequencing input: PBMCs or T cells enriched from blood (not recorded which). The receptor source for this set is a woman aged 40 to 50 who had recovered from COVID-19.

This chain joins TRBV5-6 and TRBJ2-1; the match to TRBD2 covers 11 bases. Germline-derived CDR1 and CDR2 are SGHDT and YYEEEE. Unmatched junction bases numbered 7, after V lost 4 bases and J lost 4 bases. The CDR3 is made up of 16 amino acids. CDR3 sequence (DNA): TGTGCCAGCAGCAGGACCGGGACTAGCGGTTACAATGAGCAGTTCTTC. It translates to CASSRTGTSGYNEQFF.

The chain carries TRBV10-2 and TRBJ2-1, with 10 nucleotides matching TRBD2. The V segment lost 4 bases and the J segment 10 bases; nucleotides outside the gene matches: 7. From germline, CDR1 is WSHSY and CDR2 SAAADI. The CDR3 totals 14 residues. CDR3 DNA sequence: TGCGCCAGCAGTGGAAGTAGCGGGAGGCAAGAGCAGTTCTTC. The encoded protein is CASSGSSGRQEQFF.

The genes are TRBV12-3 or TRBV12-4 and TRBJ2-5; a weak D match, TRBD1 (5 bases). Trimming stripped 3 bases from V and 5 bases from J, with 10 bases between. CDR3 length equals 13 residues. As DNA, the CDR3 is TGTGCCAGCAGTTTCTGGCAGGGTGAGACCCAGTACTTC. Protein sequence: CASSFWQGETQYF.

The table lists this clone with a count of one. The chain combines TRBV3-1 (or the pseudogene TRBV3-2) with TRBJ2-5; a weak D match, TRBD1 (5 bases). Looked up from germline, CDR1 is LGHDT and CDR2 is YNNKEL (reference sequence). The CDR3 sequence is 13 residues long. Trimming removed 5 bases from V and 5 bases from J, with 12 bases in between. This CDR3 is CASSLQGVETQYF. The CDR3 DNA reads as TGTGCCAGCAGCTTGCAGGGCGTCGAGACCCAGTACTTC.

This clone appeared once. Other DNA sequences in this sample translate to the same CDR3. V and J are TRBV19 and TRBJ2-1, with a weak D call TRBD2 (6 bases). V dropped 1 base and J dropped 4 bases, with 11 bases sitting between them. This CDR3 region has 15 residues. CDR1 is LNHDA, CDR2 SQIVND, per germline (reference sequence). CDR3 sequence (DNA): TGTGCCAGTAGTATAGGGGGCGGGAATTACAATGAGCAGTTCTTC. Protein: CASSIGGGNYNEQFF.

CDR3: CASSFGGTGDYGYTF. CDR3 nucleotide sequence: TGTGCCAGCAGTTTTGGCGGGACAGGGGACTATGGCTACACCTTC. The chain couples TRBV28 to TRBJ1-2; 10 bases agree with TRBD1. The CDR3 sequence is 15 residues long. The V and J ends lost 3 bases and 3 bases, in that order; junction bases with no gene match: 4. The germline V gene has CDR1 MDHEN and CDR2 SYDVKM.

The genes are TRBV12-3 or TRBV12-4 and TRBJ1-5, with 8 bases matching TRBD1. Trimming at V came to 5 bases and at J to 6 bases, leaving 3 bases not matched to a gene. There are 13 residues in the CDR3. The CDR3 DNA follows: TGTGCCAGCAGTGACAGGGGAATTCAGCCCCAGCATTTT. The encoded protein is CASSDRGIQPQHF.

This sequence joins TRBV7-2 and TRBJ2-3; D is perhaps TRBD2 (5 bases). The V end was cut by 4 bases, the J end by 0 bases, with 11 bases between. Germline V gene sequence: CDR1 SGHTA, CDR2 FQGNSA. The CDR3 contains 15 residues. The DNA for the CDR3 is TGTGCCAGCAGCTCCGGAGGCTCTAGCACAGATACGCAGTATTTT. This encodes CASSSGGSSTDTQYF.

CDR3 residues: CASRDRIFTGELFF. The DNA for the CDR3 is TGTGCCAGCAGGGACAGGATTTTCACCGGGGAGCTGTTTTTT. This sequence joins TRBV6-5 and TRBJ2-2, with 7 bases fitting TRBD1. V was pared by 6 bases and J by 4 bases, with 5 bases of the junction left unmatched. From germline, CDR1 is MNHEY and CDR2 SVGAGI. This CDR3 has 14 residues.

V gene TRBV15 combines with J gene TRBJ1-6, with 11 bases aligning to TRBD1. V gave up 9 bases and J gave up 7 bases; unmatched junction bases: 8. The V gene's germline CDR1 is LNHNV and CDR2 YYDKDF (reference sequence). This CDR3 has 15 residues. DNA for the CDR3: TGTGCCACTGCAGATCGGGACAGGGGGAATTCACCCCTCCACTTT. It yields the protein CATADRDRGNSPLHF.

This clone is a singleton in its sample. The CDR3 DNA sequence: TGTGCCAGCAGCCCAGGGGGGATTAATGAAAAACTGTTTTTT. As protein: CASSPGGINEKLFF. V usage is TRBV6-5 and J usage is TRBJ1-4, with 7 bases that match TRBD1. Germline V gene sequence: CDR1 MNHEY, CDR2 SVGAGI. V lost 6 bases and J lost 4; bases outside the gene matches: 5. The length of the CDR3 is 14 residues.

The chain joins TRBV5-1 to TRBJ1-3; 8 bases match TRBD1. Germline V gives CDR1 SGHRS, CDR2 YFSETQ. This CDR3 comprises 15 residues. Unmatched junction bases numbered 1, after V lost 0 bases and J lost 2 bases. This CDR3 reads CASSLGTGTGNTIYF. DNA for the CDR3: TGCGCCAGCAGCTTGGGGACAGGGACTGGAAACACCATATATTTT.

V gene TRBV19 combines with J gene TRBJ2-7; 9 nucleotides align to TRBD1. Per germline, CDR1 LNHDA and CDR2 SQIVND (reference sequence). V was clipped by 4 bases and J by 5 bases; unmatched bases: 12. The CDR3 is 16 amino acids. The CDR3 DNA sequence: TGTGCCAGTAGTAAATTGATCGGACAGGGGAACCACGAGCAGTACTTC. It is translated as CASSKLIGQGNHEQYF.

V usage is TRBV19 and J usage is TRBJ2-1; TRBD2 is a possible D gene (6 bases). This CDR3 region has 16 residues. CDR1 and CDR2 from the germline V gene are LNHDA and SQIVND (reference sequence). Between the trimmed V and J ends, which lost 5 bases and 6 bases, there was a span of 20 bases. The DNA of the CDR3 is TGTGCCAGTAGTCCCCGTCGGGGGAGACCAGCCAATGAGCAGTTCTTC. Its protein is CASSPRRGRPANEQFF.